The 10 T cell receptor beta chains below were found in one sample sequenced in a study of blood T cells in healthy people across ages. Using a J-beta primer mix together with a sample-barcoded 5' primer, a second PCR was run for roughly 7 to 12 cycles. Each CDR3 protein gets one entry after TCRdb re-called the 5' RACE reads with MiXCR. Of fewer than 2 million distinct CDR3 sequences listed, about two fifths are singletons. Sequenced: blood. The source of these receptors is a human donor in good health.

This clonotype was counted between two and nine times. This rearrangement joins TRBV19 to TRBJ2-1, with D hard to call. Trimming took off 0 bases at V and 4 bases at J, with 10 bases between the two ends. CDR3 length: 15 amino acids. CDR1 and CDR2 from the germline V gene are LNHDA and SQIVND (reference sequence). CDR3 residues: CASSIDRIAYNEQFF. CDR3 DNA: TGTGCCAGTAGTATAGATCGAATAGCATACAATGAGCAGTTCTTC.

V is TRBV5-1 and J is TRBJ1-2; weak D call: TRBD1 (5 bases). Trimming pared 2 bases from V and 4 bases from J, leaving 18 bases between. Looked up from germline, CDR1 is SGHRS and CDR2 is YFSETQ. CDR3 length equals 16 residues. The CDR3 region has the DNA TGCGCCAGCAGCTTAGTGGGAAGGGGTCTCGTCTATGGCTACACCTTC. It translates to CASSLVGRGLVYGYTF.

This chain uses TRBV7-9 with TRBJ1-4; 9 nucleotides align to TRBD1. The V gene's germline CDR1 is SEHNR and CDR2 FQNEAQ (reference sequence). This CDR3 spans 17 amino acids. The V segment lost 5 bases and the J segment 8 bases; nucleotides outside the gene matches: 15. This CDR3 is CASSPGTGNPWGEKLFF. In DNA form, the CDR3 reads TGTGCCAGCAGCCCCGGGACAGGGAACCCCTGGGGCGAAAAACTGTTTTTT.

As DNA, the CDR3 is TGCGCCAGCAGCTTGGACAGGACTGTCCGCAATGAGCAGTTCTTC. This translates into CASSLDRTVRNEQFF. V and J are TRBV5-1 and TRBJ2-1; D may be TRBD1 or TRBD2 (5 bases each). This CDR3 region has 15 residues. Trimming stripped 0 bases from V and 6 bases from J, with 13 bases between. From germline, CDR1 is SGHRS and CDR2 YFSETQ. Supplemented by reference TRBV5-1 and TRBJ2-1, the full variable domain reads KAGVTQTPRYLIKTRGQQVTLSCSPISGHRSVSWYQQTPGQGLQFLFEYFSETQRNKGNFPGRFSGRQFSNSRSEMNVSTLELGDSALYLCASSLDRTVRNEQFFGPGTRLTVL.

On this clonotype: Sequence at one end of the junction differs from germline and may be a read error. The chain links TRBV27 to TRBJ1-2; weak D call: TRBD1 (5 bases). CDR1 MNHEY and CDR2 SMNVEV come from the germline V gene (reference sequence). The CDR3 runs to 13 residues. CDR3 sequence reads: CASSLGGGYGCTF. The CDR3 DNA reads TGTGCCAGCAGTCTCGGGGGAGGCTATGGCTGCACCTTC.

The chain recombines TRBV2 with TRBJ1-6; no clear D gene. Trimming took 2 bases from V and 4 from J, leaving 9 bases between them. The CDR3 is made up of 15 amino acids. CDR1 is SNHLY, CDR2 FYNNEI, per germline. This chain's CDR3 is CASSESRSYNSPLHF. The CDR3 nucleotides read TGTGCCAGCAGTGAAAGTAGGAGTTATAATTCACCCCTCCACTTT.

The genes are TRBV4-3 and TRBJ1-2; unclear D gene. There are 14 residues in the CDR3. Trimming pared 11 bases from V and 8 bases from J, leaving 24 bases between. The V gene's germline CDR1 is LGHNA and CDR2 YSLEER. The CDR3 loop is CAGTPAVLLGGYTF. For the CDR3, the DNA is TGCGCCGGCACCCCGGCGGTCCTTTTGGGAGGCTACACCTTC.

J is TRBJ2-1 and V is TRBV7-9, with a possible D match to TRBD2 (6 bases). The length of the CDR3 is 18 residues. Germline V gives CDR1 SEHNR, CDR2 FQNEAQ (reference sequence). The ends were cut back, 1 base at V and 7 bases at J, with 23 bases in the middle. CDR3 amino acids: CASSLGIGRTPGENEQFF. The CDR3 bases are TGTGCCAGCAGCTTAGGTATAGGTCGGACTCCGGGAGAGAATGAGCAGTTCTTC.

The chain recombines TRBV7-9 with TRBJ2-7; D not resolved. This CDR3 contains 14 residues. Germline V CDR1 and CDR2: SEHNR, FQNEAQ (reference sequence). Trimming removed 2 bases from V and 4 bases from J, with 12 bases in between. CDR3 loop: CASSLLNFGYEQYF. In DNA form, the CDR3 reads TGTGCCAGCAGCTTACTTAATTTCGGATACGAGCAGTACTTC.

As for this clonotype: The junction departs from the called germline gene at one end, perhaps through a read error. J is TRBJ2-5 and V is TRBV7-2; possible D gene TRBD1, 9 bases. Judging by the DNA end, TRBJ2-7 fits better; the J call may be wrong. Germline V gene lookup returns CDR1 SGHTA and CDR2 FQGNSA. CDR3 length: 14 residues. CDR3 sequence (DNA): TGTGCCAGCAGCATAGCGGGACAGGGAACCGAGCAGTACTTC. It codes for CASSIAGQGTEQYF.